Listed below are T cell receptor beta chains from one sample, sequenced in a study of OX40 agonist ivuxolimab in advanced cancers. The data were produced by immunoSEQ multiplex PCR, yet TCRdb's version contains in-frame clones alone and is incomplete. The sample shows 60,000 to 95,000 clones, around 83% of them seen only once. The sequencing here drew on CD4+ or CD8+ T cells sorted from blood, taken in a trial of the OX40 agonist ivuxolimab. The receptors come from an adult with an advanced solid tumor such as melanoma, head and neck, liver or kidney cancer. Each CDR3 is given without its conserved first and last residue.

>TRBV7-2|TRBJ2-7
ASSAQGYEQY
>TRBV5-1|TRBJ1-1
ASSFGDRANTEAF
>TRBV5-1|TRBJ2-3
ASSIQGLGTDTQY
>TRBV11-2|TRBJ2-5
ASSWTRTVQETQY
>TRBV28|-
ASSLALDLGEQY
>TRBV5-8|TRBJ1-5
ASSHRANQPQH
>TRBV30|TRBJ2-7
AWGKGQKPVVSYEQY
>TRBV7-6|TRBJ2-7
ASSLDGTSGTEQY
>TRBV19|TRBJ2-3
ASSIEVAGGPSDTQY
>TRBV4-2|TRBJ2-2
ASSLRGGRAGELF
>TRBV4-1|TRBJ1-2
ASSQGVNYGYT
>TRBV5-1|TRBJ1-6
ASSLVQGNSPLH
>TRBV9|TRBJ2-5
ASSKDGGSQETQY
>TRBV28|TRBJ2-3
ASSRTQGKRGTGPTDTQY
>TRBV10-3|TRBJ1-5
AIKGQFNQPQH
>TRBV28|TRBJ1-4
ASSSRRTAGEKLF
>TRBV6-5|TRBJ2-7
ASSDFYEQY
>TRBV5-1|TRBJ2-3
ASSSLSSGSVDTQY
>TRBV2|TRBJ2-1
ASSGGPYNEQF
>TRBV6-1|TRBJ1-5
ASSEGRVVGNQPQH
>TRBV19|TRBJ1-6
ASSMQQGGNSPLH
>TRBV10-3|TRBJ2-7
AISGTSGRVPYEQY
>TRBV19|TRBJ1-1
ASSATLNTEAF
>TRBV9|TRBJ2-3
ASSRVTDTQY
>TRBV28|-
ASSLPSGNREQY
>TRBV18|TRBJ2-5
ASSQAGQETQY
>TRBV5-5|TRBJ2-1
ASSLAALYEQF
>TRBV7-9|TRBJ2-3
ASSRSGSTDTQY
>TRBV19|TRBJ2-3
ASRSAASTDTQY
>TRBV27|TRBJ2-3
ASLPSVGGTDTQY
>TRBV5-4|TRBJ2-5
ASSLGGSGGETQY
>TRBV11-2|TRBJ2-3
ASSRQEGGGTDTQY
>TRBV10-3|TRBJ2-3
AISEVATRSTDTQY
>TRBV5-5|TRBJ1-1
ASSSGQGVTEAF
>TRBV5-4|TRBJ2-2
ASSLDSLAGYTGELF
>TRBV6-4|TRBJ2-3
ASSDRTGGGADTQY
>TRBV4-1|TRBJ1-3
ASSQDPVDGNTIY
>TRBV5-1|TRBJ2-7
ASSLDSSILYEQY
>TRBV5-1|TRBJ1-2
ASSLSNDRIYGYT
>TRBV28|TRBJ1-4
ASSSTGEGANEKLF
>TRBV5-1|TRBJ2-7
ASSFPTASYEQY
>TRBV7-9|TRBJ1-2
ASSLGDRFGYT
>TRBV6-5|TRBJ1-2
ASSRTPWRGYT
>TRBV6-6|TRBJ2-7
ASSYLQGGTYEQY
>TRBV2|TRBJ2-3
ASSSLLLAGSTDTQY
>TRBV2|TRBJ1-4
ASKDQGTGGEKLF
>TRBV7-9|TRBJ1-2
ASSLTGIPSNYGYT
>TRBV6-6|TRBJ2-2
ASITGNSPTGELF
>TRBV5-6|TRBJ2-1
ASSLVRGEQF
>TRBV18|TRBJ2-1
ASSPSSSSYNEQF
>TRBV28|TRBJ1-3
ASSLARVETIY
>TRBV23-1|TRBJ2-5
ASSQKEFWETQY
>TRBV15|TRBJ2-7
ATSRDLAGYEQY
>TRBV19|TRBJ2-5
ASSRGTGGAGETQY
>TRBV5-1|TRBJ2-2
ASSLQKPGEGGELF
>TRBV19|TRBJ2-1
ASSDRTQAGVGVNEQF
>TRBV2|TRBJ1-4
ASSVRSATNEKLF
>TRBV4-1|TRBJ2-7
ASSHLDGEQY
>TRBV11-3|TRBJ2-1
ASSQSGTIYNEQF
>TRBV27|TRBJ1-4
ASSPLGGALNEKLF